The source of this T cell receptor (beta chain) is a study of HIV-infected children after antiretroviral therapy interruption. Across the whole study: All children had CD4+ count above 500 and viral load below 50 copies/ml.

Unique molecular identifiers were included in an RNA-based 3' RACE TCR library. One entry per CDR3 protein results from TCRdb running MiXCR on the 3' RACE reads. The sample lists 40,000 or so distinct CDR3 sequences; less than 8.5% were seen once. This clonotype was found a few times. The CDR3 has 15 residues. V was pared by 2 bases and J by 6 bases, with 7 bases of the junction left unmatched. Germline assignment: CDR1 LGHNA and CDR2 YSLEER. Treatment given: PENTA 11 planned treatment interruption arm or continuous ART arm. The sequence came from a pool of human donors with HIV. The chain carries TRBV4-3 and TRBJ1-2; 9 nucleotides align to TRBD1. The sequencing used CD45RA+ CD4+ T cells from PBMCs, pooled from several time points, collected from a donor given antiretroviral therapy, either interrupted or continuous. Noted subset: naive CD4+ CD45RA+ CD45RO- T cells. The CDR3 sequence: CASSQQWDRVNGYTF. CDR3 bases: TGCGCCAGCAGCCAACAGTGGGACAGGGTGAATGGCTACACCTTC.